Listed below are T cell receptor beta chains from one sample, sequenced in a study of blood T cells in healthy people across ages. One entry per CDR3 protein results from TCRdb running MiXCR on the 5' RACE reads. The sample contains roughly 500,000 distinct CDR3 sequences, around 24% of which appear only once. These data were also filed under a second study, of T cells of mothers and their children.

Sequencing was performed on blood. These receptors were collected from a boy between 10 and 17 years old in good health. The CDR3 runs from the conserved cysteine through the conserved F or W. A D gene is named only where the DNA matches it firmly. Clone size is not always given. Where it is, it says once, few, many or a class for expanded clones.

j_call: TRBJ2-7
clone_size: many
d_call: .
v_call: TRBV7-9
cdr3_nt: TGTGCCAGCAGCTTCCGGGACAATACCTACGAGCAGTACTTC
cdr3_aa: CASSFRDNTYEQYF

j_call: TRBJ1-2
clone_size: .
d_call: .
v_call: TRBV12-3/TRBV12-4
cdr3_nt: TGTGCCAGCGGCTGGGTGGGCTATGGCTACACCTTC
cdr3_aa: CASGWVGYGYTF

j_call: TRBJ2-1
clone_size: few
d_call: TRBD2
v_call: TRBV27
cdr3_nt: TGTGCCAGCAGTTTCCCGGGACTAGCGTCGAGCTCCTACAATGAGCAGTTCTTC
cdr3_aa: CASSFPGLASSSYNEQFF

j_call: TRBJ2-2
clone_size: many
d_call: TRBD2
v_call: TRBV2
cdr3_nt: TGTGCCAGCAGTGCTTCTAGCGGGACCGGGGAGCTGTTTTTT
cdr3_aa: CASSASSGTGELFF

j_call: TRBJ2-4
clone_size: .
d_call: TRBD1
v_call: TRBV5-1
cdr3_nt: TGCGCCAGCAGCCTGACGGGGAGCCCAGGGGGAAACATTCAGTACTTC
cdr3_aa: CASSLTGSPGGNIQYF

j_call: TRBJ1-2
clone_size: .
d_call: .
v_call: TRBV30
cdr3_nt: TGTGCCTGGAGTCTGACAGGAGACTATGGCTACACCTTC
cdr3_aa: CAWSLTGDYGYTF

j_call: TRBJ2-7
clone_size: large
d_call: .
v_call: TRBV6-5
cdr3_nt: TGTGCCAGCAGTTACAACGGCGCTTCCTACGAGCAGTACTTC
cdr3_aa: CASSYNGASYEQYF

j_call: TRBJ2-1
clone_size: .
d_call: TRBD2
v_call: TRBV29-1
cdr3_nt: TGCAGCGTTGTCGGGAGGGACTCCTACAATGAGCAGTTCTTC
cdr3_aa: CSVVGRDSYNEQFF

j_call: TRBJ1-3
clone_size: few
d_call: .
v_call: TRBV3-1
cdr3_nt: TGTGCCCGCAGCCAAGCAGGGGACTCTGGAAACACCATATATTTT
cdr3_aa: CARSQAGDSGNTIYF

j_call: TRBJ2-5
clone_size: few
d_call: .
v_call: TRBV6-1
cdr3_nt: TGTGCCAGCAGCCTCGTCCCGTGGGGGCGCGTCCGAAACCAAGAGACCCAGCACTTC
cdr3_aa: CASSLVPWGRVRNQETQHF

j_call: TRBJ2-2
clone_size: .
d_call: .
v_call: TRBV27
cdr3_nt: TGTGCCACCCGGTGGAGTAGCGCAACCGGGGAGCTGTTTTTT
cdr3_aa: CATRWSSATGELFF

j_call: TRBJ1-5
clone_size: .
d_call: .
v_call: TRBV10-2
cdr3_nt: TGCGCCAGCAGTGAGTTGAGGGTGGGGGGCAATCAGCCCCAGCATTTT
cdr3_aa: CASSELRVGGNQPQHF

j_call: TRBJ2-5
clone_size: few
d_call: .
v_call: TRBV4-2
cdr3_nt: TGTGCCAGCAGCCAAGATTACGATGCGGGGGCCTACTTC
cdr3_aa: CASSQDYDAGAYF

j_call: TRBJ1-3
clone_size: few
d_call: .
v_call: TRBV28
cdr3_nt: TGTGCCAGCAGTTTCTCAGCAGGGGAAGGAAACACCATATATTTT
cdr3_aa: CASSFSAGEGNTIYF

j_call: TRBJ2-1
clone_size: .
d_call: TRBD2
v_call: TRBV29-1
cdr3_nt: TGCAGCGTTGTGGGACTAACCTACAATGAGCAGTTCTTC
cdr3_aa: CSVVGLTYNEQFF

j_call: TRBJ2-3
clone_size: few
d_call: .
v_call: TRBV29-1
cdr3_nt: TGCAGCGGACCCCTCCTCGGGGGAGATACGCAGTATTTT
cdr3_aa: CSGPLLGGDTQYF

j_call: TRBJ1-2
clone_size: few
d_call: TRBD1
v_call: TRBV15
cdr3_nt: TGTGCCACTACCGGGACAGGGAAGCTTGGCTACACCTTC
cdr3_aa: CATTGTGKLGYTF

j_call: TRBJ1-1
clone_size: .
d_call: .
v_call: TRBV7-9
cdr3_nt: TGTGCCAGCATCCCCAGTGGGCTGAACACTGAAGCTTTCTTT
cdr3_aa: CASIPSGLNTEAFF

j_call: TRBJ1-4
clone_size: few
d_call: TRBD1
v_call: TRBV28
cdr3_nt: TGTGCCAGCAGACCGGACAGGGTGGGAAGTGAAAAACTGTTTTTT
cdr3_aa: CASRPDRVGSEKLFF

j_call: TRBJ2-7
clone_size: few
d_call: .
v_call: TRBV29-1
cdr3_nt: TGCAGCGTAGAGGAGGGGATCAACGAGCAGTACTTC
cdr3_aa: CSVEEGINEQYF

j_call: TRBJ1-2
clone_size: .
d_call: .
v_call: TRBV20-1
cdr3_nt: TGCAGTGCTTCCGAACGTGGCTACACCTTC
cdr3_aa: CSASERGYTF

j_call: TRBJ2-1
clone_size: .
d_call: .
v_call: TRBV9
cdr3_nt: TGTGCCAGCAGCGATCTTTTGGTGGGCTCCTACAATGAGCAGTTCTTC
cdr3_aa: CASSDLLVGSYNEQFF